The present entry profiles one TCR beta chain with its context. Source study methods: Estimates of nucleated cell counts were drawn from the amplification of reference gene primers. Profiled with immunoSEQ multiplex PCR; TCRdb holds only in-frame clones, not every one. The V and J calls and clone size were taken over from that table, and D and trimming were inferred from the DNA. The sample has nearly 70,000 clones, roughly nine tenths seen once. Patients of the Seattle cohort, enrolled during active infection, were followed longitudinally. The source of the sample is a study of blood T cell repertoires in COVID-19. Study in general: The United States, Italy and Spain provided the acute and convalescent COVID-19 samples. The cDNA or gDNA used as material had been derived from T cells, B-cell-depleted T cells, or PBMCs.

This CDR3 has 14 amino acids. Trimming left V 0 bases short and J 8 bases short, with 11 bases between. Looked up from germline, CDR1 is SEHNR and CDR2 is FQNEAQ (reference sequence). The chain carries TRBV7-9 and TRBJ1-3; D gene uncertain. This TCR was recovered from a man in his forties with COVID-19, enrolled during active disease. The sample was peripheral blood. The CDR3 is CASSLAGQVDTIYF. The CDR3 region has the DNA TGTGCCAGCAGCTTAGCCGGTCAGGTCGACACCATATATTTT. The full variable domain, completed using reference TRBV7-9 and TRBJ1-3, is DTGVSQNPRHKITKRGQNVTFRCDPISEHNRLYWYRQTLGQGPEFLTYFQNEAQLEKSRLLSDRFSAERPKGSFSTLEIQRTEQGDSAMYLCASSLAGQVDTIYFGEGSWLTVV.